This T cell receptor beta chain came from a study of CD8 T cells in Susac syndrome. Reverse transcription of about 0.45 to 1 ug RNA was performed with random hexamers. Via MiXCR, TCRdb re-called the immunoSEQ multiplex PCR reads, giving one row per CDR3 protein. The sample yields a few hundred thousand distinct CDR3 sequences, roughly 94% seen once. This CDR3 comprises 15 residues. Unmatched junction bases numbered 9, after V lost 4 bases and J lost 10 bases. The germline V gene encodes CDR1 SGDLS and CDR2 YYNGEE. The receptor was isolated from a human donor with multiple sclerosis. The chain employs TRBV9 and TRBJ1-6; 9 positions match TRBD1. The sample consisted of CD4+ T cells from PBMCs. The CDR3 nucleotides are TGTGCCAGCAGCTATCGGGACAGGGAAGTGTCACCCCTCCACTTT. It is translated as CASSYRDREVSPLHF.